The entry that follows covers one T cell receptor beta chain sequence. Original data processing: Researchers report that nucleated cell counts were estimated from reference gene primer amplification. Profiled with immunoSEQ multiplex PCR; TCRdb holds only in-frame clones, not every one. The V and J calls and the clone size are those of that table, but D and trimming were determined from the DNA. The repertoire consists of some 170,000 clones, with almost 80% occurring once and the leading ten covering less than 30%. This record comes from a study of blood T cell repertoires in COVID-19. The wider study: The samples span acute and convalescent COVID-19 from the United States, Italy and Spain. The analysed material was cDNA or gDNA that came from T cells, B-cell-depleted T cells, or PBMCs.

This CDR3 spans 16 amino acids. Trimming took 6 bases from V and 5 from J; bases not matched to a gene: 12. In germline, CDR1 is MNHNY, CDR2 SVGAGI (reference sequence). The TCR was taken from a woman between 65 and 79 years old with acute or convalescent COVID-19. Specimen: peripheral blood. This rearrangement joins TRBV6-6 to TRBJ1-1; 10 nucleotides agree with TRBD1. The CDR3 here is CASRDSGTGDKTEAFF. CDR3 bases: TGTGCCAGCAGAGATTCCGGGACAGGGGATAAGACTGAAGCTTTCTTT.